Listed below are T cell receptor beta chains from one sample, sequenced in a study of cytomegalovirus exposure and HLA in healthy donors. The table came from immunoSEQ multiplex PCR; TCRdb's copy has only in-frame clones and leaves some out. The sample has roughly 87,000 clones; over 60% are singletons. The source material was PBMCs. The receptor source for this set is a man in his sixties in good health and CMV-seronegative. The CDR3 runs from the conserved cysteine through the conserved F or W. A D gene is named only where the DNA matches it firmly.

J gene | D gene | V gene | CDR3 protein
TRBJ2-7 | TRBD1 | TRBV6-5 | CASSSLTGTGSYEQYF
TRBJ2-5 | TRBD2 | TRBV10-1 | CASLVLAGQETQYF
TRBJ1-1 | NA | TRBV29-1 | CSVPAAAGAGTEAFF
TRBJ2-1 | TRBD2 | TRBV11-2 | CASSGGGPGVYNEQFF
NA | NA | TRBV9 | CASSPAAGPYEQYF
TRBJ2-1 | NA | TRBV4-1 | CASSQDEGVWKYNEQFF
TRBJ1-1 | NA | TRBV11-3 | CASSSEGRAEAFF
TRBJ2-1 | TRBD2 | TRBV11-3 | CASSLGSGGGYNEQFF
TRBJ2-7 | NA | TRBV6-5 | CASSYQEKNYEQYF
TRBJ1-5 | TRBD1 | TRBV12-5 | CASGSDRGYSNQPQHF
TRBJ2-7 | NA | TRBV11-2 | CASSGRSSYEQYF
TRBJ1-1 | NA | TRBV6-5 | CASSYSKGVDTEAFF
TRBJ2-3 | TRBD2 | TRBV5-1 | CASSQGLAGTSTDTQYF
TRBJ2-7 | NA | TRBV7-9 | CSSSRAMGAYEQYF
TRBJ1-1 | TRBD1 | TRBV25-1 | CASSESRDRGRGAFF
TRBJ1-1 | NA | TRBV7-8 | CASSLRHPNTEAFF
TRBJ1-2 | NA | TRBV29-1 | CSYYGQNYGYTF
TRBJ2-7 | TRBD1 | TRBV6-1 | CASSEARGPYEQYF
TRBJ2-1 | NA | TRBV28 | CASTYWALEYNEQFF
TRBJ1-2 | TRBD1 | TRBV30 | CAWSPDRAGGYTF
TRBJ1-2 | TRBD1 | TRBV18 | CASSPFGQGEYGYTF
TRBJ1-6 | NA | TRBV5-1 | CASSLGDTLSPLHF
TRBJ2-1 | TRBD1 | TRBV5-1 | CASSMGDRYSNEQFF
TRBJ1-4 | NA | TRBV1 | CTSIPRDRVPTNEKLFF
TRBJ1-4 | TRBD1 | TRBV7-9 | CASSLGGQGQEKLFF
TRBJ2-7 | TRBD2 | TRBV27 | CASSLSASGGAYEQYF
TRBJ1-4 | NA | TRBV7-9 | CASSPRRSTNEKLFF
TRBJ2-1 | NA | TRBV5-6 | CASNNRGQYNEQFF
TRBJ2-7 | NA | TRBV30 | CAWSSRGEQYF
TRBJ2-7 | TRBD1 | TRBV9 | CASSVAGTGVMNEQYF